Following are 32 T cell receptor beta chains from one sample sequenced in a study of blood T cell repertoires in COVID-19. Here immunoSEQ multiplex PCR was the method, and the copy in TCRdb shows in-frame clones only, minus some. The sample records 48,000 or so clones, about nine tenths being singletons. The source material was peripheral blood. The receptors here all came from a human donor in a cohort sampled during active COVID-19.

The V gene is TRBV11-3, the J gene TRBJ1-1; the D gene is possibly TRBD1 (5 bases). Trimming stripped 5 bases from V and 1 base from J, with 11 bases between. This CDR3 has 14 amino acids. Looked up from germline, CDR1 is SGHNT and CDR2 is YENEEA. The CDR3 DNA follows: TGTGCCAGCAGCCAGGGCAGGGCGAACACTGAAGCTTTCTTT. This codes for CASSQGRANTEAFF.

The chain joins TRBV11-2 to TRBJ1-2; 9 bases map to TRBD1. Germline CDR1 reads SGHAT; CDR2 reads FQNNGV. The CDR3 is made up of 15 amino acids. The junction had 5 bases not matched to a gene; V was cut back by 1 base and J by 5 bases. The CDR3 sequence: CASSLAGQGKYGYTF. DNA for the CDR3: TGTGCCAGCAGCTTAGCAGGACAGGGGAAATATGGCTACACCTTC.

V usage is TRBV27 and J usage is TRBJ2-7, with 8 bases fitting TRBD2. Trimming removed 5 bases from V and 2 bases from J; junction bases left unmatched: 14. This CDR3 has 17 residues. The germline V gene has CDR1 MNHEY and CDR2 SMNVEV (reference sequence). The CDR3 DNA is TGTGCCAGCAGTATAGAAATATGGACTAGCAGTCCCTACGAGCAGTACTTC. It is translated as CASSIEIWTSSPYEQYF.

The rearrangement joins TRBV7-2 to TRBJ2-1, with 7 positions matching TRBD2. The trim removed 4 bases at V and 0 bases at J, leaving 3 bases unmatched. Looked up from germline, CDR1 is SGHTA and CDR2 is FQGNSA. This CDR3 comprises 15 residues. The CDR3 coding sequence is TGTGCCAGCAGCTCGAGCGGGACCTCCTACAATGAGCAGTTCTTC. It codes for CASSSSGTSYNEQFF.

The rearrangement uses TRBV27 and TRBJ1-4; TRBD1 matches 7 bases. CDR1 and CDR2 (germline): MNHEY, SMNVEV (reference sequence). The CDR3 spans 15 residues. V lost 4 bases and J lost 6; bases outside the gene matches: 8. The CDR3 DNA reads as TGTGCCAGCAGTTCAGTGGGGGACAGCCATGAAAAACTGTTTTTT. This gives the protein CASSSVGDSHEKLFF.

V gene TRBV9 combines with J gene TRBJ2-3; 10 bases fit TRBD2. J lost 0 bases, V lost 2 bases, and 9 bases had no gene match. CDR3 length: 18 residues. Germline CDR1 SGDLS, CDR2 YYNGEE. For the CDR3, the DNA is TGTGCCAGCAGCGTCGGACTAGCGGTTACCTCTAGCACAGATACGCAGTATTTT. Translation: CASSVGLAVTSSTDTQYF.

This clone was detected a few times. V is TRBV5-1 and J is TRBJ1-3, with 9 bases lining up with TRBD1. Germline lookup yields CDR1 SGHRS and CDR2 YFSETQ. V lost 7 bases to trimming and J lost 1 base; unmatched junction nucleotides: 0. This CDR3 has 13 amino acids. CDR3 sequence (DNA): TGCGCCAGCGGACAGGGGTCTGGAAACACCATATATTTT. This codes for CASGQGSGNTIYF.

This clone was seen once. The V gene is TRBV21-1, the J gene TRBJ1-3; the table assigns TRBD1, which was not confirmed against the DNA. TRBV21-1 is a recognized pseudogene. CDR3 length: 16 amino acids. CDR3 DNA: TGTGCCAGCAGCCGTAACAGGGAGAGCTCTGGAAACACCATATATTTT. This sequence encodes CASSRNRESSGNTIYF.

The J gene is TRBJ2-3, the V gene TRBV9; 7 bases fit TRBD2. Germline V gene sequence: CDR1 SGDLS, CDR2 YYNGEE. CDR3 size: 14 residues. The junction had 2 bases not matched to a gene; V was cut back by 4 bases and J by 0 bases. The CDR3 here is CASSPSGSTDTQYF. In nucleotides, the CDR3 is TGTGCCAGCAGCCCTAGCGGAAGCACAGATACGCAGTATTTT.

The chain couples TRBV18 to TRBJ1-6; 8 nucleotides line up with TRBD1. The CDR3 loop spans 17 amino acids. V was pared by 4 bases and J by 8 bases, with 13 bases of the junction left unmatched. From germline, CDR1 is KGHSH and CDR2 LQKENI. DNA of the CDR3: TGTGCCAGCTCACTCCGGACAGGGTCAGCTGTCGATTCACCCCTCCACTTT. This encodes CASSLRTGSAVDSPLHF.

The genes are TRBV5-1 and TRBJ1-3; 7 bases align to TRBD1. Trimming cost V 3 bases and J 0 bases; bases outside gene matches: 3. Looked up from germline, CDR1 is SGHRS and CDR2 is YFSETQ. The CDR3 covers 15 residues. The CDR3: CASSSQGNSGNTIYF. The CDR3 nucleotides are TGCGCCAGCAGCTCACAGGGGAACTCTGGAAACACCATATATTTT. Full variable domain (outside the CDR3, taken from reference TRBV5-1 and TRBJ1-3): KAGVTQTPRYLIKTRGQQVTLSCSPISGHRSVSWYQQTPGQGLQFLFEYFSETQRNKGNFPGRFSGRQFSNSRSEMNVSTLELGDSALYLCASSSQGNSGNTIYFGEGSWLTVV.

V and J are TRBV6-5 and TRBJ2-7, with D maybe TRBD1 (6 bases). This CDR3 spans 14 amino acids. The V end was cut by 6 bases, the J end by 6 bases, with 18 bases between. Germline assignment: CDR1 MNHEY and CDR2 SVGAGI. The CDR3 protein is CASRLPGQVREQYF. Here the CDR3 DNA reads TGTGCCAGCAGGCTCCCGGGACAAGTCCGCGAGCAGTACTTC.

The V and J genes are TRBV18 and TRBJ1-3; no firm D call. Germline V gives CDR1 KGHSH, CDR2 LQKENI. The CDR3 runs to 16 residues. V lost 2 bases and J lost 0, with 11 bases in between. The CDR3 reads CASSPGNGVSGNTIYF. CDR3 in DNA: TGTGCCAGCTCACCAGGCAACGGGGTCTCTGGAAACACCATATATTTT.

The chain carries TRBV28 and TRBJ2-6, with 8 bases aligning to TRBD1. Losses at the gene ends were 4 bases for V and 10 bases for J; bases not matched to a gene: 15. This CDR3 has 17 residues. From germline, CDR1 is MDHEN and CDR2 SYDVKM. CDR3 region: CASSSGNRGSRSNVLTF. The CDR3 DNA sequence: TGTGCCAGCAGTTCCGGTAACAGGGGGTCGAGGAGTAACGTCCTGACTTTC.

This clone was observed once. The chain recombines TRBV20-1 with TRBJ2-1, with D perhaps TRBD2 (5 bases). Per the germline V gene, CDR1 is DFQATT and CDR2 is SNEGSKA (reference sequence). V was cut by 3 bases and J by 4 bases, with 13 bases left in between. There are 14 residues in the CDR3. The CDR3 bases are TGCAGTGCTAGTAGTGACGAGGGTTACAATGAGCAGTTCTTC. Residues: CSASSDEGYNEQFF.

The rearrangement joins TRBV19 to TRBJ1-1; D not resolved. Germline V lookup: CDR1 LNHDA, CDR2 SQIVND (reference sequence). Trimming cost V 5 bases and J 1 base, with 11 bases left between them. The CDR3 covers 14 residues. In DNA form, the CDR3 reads TGTGCCAGTAGTCCCCACTCGGGGAACACTGAAGCTTTCTTT. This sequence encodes CASSPHSGNTEAFF. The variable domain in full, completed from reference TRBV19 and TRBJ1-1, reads DGGITQSPKYLFRKEGQNVTLSCEQNLNHDAMYWYRQDPGQGLRLIYYSQIVNDFQKGDIAEGYSVSREKKESFPLTVTSAQKNPTAFYLCASSPHSGNTEAFFGQGTRLTVV.

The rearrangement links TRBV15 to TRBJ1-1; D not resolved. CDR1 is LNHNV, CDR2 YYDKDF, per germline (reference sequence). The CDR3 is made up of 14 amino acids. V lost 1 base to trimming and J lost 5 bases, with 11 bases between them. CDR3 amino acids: CATSRGGQGTEAFF. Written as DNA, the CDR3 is TGTGCCACCAGCAGAGGAGGGCAAGGGACTGAAGCTTTCTTT.

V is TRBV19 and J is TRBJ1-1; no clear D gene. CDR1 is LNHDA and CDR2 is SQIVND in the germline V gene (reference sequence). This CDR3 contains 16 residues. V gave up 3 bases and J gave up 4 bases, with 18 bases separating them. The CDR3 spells CASSIPPSRGITEAFF. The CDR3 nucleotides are TGTGCCAGTAGTATCCCCCCGTCTCGGGGAATCACTGAAGCTTTCTTT.

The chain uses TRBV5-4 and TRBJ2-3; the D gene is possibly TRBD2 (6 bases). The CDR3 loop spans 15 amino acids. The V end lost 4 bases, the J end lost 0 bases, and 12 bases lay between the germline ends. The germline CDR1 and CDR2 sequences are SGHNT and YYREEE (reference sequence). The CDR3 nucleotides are TGTGCCAGCAGCCCCCTGGGGGGTAGCACAGATACGCAGTATTTT. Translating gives CASSPLGGSTDTQYF.

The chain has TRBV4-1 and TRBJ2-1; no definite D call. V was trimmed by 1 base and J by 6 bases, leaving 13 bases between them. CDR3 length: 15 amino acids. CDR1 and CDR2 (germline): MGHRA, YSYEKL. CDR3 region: CASSQGIAFPNEQFF. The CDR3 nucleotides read TGCGCCAGCAGCCAAGGGATAGCTTTCCCCAATGAGCAGTTCTTC.

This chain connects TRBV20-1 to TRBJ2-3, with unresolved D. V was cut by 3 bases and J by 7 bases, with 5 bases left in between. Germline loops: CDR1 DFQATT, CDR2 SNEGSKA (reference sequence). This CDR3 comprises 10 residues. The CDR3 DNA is TGCAGTGCTAGTCCAAATACGCAGTATTTT. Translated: CSASPNTQYF.

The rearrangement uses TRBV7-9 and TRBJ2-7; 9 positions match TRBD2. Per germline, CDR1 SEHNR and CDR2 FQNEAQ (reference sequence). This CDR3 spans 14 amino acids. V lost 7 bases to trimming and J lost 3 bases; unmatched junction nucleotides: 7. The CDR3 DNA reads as TGTGCCAGCACCCCGACTAGCGGAGACTACGAGCAGTACTTC. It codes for CASTPTSGDYEQYF.

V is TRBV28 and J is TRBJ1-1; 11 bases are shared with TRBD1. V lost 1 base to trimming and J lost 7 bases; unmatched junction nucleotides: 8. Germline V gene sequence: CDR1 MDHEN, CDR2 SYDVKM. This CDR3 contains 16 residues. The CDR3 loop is CASSLFIGQGAIEAFF. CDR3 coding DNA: TGTGCCAGCAGTTTATTTATCGGACAGGGGGCGATTGAAGCTTTCTTT.

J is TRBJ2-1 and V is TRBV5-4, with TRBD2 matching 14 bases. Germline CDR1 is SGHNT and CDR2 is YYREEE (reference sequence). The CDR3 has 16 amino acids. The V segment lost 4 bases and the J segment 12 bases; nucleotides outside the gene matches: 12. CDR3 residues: CASSPPPGLAGVGQFF. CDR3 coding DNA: TGTGCCAGCAGCCCCCCACCGGGACTAGCGGGAGTTGGGCAGTTCTTC.

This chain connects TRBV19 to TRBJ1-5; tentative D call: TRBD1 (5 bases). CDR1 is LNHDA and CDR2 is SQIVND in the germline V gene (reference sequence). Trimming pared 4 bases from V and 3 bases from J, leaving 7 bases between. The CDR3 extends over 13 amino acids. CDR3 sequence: CASSTQVNQPQHF. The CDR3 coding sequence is TGTGCCAGTAGTACACAGGTCAATCAGCCCCAGCATTTT. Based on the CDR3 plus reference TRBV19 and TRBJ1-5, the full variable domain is DGGITQSPKYLFRKEGQNVTLSCEQNLNHDAMYWYRQDPGQGLRLIYYSQIVNDFQKGDIAEGYSVSREKKESFPLTVTSAQKNPTAFYLCASSTQVNQPQHFGDGTRLSIL.

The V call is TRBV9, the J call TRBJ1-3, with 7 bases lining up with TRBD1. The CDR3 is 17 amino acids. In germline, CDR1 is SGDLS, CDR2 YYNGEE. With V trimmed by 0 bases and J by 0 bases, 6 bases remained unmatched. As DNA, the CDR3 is TGTGCCAGCAGCGTAGCCGGGAGGGGGCTCTCTGGAAACACCATATATTTT. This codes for CASSVAGRGLSGNTIYF.

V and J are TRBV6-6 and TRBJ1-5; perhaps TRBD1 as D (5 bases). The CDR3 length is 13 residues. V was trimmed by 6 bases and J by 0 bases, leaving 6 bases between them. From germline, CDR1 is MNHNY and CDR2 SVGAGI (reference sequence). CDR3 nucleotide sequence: TGTGCCAGCAGGACAGTTAGCAATCAGCCCCAGCATTTT. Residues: CASRTVSNQPQHF.

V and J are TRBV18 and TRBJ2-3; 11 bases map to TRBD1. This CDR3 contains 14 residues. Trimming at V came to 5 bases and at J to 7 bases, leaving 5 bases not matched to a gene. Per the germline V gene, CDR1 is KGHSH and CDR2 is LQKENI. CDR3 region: CASSSGQGVHTQYF. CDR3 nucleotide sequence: TGTGCCAGCTCATCGGGACAGGGGGTGCATACGCAGTATTTT.

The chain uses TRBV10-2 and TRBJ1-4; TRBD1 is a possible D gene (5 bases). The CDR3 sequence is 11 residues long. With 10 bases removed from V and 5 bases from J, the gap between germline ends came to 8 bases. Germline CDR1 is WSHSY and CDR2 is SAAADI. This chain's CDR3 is CATTENEKLFF. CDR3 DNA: TGCGCCACGACAGAGAATGAAAAACTGTTTTTT.

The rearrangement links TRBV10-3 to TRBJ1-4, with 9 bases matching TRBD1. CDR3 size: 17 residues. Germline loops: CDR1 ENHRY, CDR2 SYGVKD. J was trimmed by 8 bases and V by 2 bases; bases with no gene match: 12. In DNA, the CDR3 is TGTGCCATCAGTGAGGGACAGGGGATTATCCCAAAGGAAAAACTGTTTTTT. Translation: CAISEGQGIIPKEKLFF.

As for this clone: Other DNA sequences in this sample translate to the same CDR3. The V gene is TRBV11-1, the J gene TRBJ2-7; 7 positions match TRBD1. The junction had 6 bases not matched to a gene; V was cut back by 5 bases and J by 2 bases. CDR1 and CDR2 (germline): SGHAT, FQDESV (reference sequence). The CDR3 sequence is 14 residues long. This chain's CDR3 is CASSGQTGPYEQYF. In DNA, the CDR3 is TGTGCCAGCAGCGGTCAGACAGGGCCCTACGAGCAGTACTTC.

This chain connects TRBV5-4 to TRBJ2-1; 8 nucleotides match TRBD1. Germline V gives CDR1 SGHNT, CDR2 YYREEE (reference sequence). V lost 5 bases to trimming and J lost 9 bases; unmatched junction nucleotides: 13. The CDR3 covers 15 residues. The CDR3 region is CASSPGQVFVGEQFF. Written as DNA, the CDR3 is TGTGCCAGCAGTCCGGGACAGGTGTTCGTTGGTGAGCAGTTCTTC.